This T cell receptor beta chain was profiled in a study of OX40 agonist ivuxolimab in advanced cancers. In the study overall: There were three patients with partial responses, one having hepatocellular carcinoma and two cutaneous melanoma.

TCRdb's copy holds only in-frame clones and misses some; the assay was immunoSEQ multiplex PCR. Of 70,000 to 95,000 clones listed, 70% to 85% were seen once; the top ten hold about 4%. V gave up 6 bases and J gave up 2 bases, with 14 bases separating them. Germline V gives CDR1 MNHNS, CDR2 SASEGT. The CDR3 is made up of 15 amino acids. The J gene is TRBJ2-1, the V gene TRBV6-1, with a weak D call TRBD2 (6 bases). The source is an adult with an advanced solid tumor such as melanoma, head and neck, liver or kidney cancer. The starting material was CD4+ or CD8+ T cells sorted from blood, obtained in a trial of the OX40 agonist ivuxolimab. Written as DNA, the CDR3 is TGTGCCAGCAGATGGGGGGATCCCGCCTACAATGAGCAGTTCTTC. Translated: CASRWGDPAYNEQFF.